The 7 T cell receptor beta chains given below trace back to one sample, sequenced in a study of blood T cell repertoires in COVID-19 (dated by TCRdb to about 2020). The receptor library was made with the immunoSEQ multiplex PCR assay. TCRdb obtained this table from immuneACCESS and retained in-frame rearrangements with V and J assigned. These tables miss some clones; where compared with another copy, unresolved V genes account for less than half of the shortfall, and the remainder is unexplained. This sample has hundreds of thousands of clones in its table, and around nine tenths of those were observed once. About 1.2% of the sample is taken by the ten largest. Sequenced sample: peripheral blood. The receptors were gathered from a man between 65 and 79 years old with acute or convalescent COVID-19.

This clone was seen only a few times. This rearrangement joins TRBV30 to TRBJ1-1, with D possibly TRBD1 on 6 matching bases. V lost 8 bases, J lost 0 bases, and 13 bases lay in between. This CDR3 comprises 13 residues. Looked up from germline, CDR1 is GTSNPN and CDR2 is SVGIG (reference sequence). CDR3 region: CARWDIMNTEAFF. Written as DNA, the CDR3 is TGTGCCCGGTGGGACATCATGAACACTGAAGCTTTCTTT. Full variable domain (missing parts from reference TRBV30 and TRBJ1-1): SQTIHQWPATLVQPVGSPLSLECTVEGTSNPNLYWYRQAAGRGLQLLFYSVGIGQISSEVPQNLSASRPQDRQFILSSKKLLLSDSGFYLCARWDIMNTEAFFGQGTRLTVV.

V usage is TRBV6-2 or TRBV6-3 and J usage is TRBJ2-7, with TRBD2 as a possible D gene (6 bases). V lost 4 bases to trimming and J lost 1 base, with 23 bases between them. The CDR3 loop spans 18 amino acids. Germline CDR1 is MNHEY and CDR2 is SVGEGT. This CDR3 reads CASSSLPGLLSMSYEQYF. CDR3 nucleotides: TGTGCCAGCAGTTCCCTCCCGGGACTCCTTTCCATGTCCTACGAGCAGTACTTC.

This sequence joins TRBV18 and TRBJ1-2; D remains unclear. CDR3 length: 14 amino acids. Trimming removed 3 bases at V and 4 bases at J, with 12 bases between. Per germline, CDR1 KGHSH and CDR2 LQKENI. The CDR3 sequence is CASSPAGSRYGYTF. DNA of the CDR3: TGTGCCAGCTCACCTGCGGGGAGTCGCTATGGCTACACCTTC.

The chain carries TRBV5-8 and TRBJ1-2; TRBD1 matches at 7 bases. This CDR3 comprises 15 residues. Germline V gene sequence: CDR1 SGHTS, CDR2 YDEGEE. The trim removed 3 bases at V and 4 bases at J, leaving 9 bases unmatched. CDR3 in amino acids: CASSSLQGRFYGYTF. The CDR3 bases are TGTGCCAGCAGCTCCTTACAGGGGCGATTCTATGGCTACACCTTC. Full variable domain (rest looked up from reference TRBV5-8 and TRBJ1-2): EAGVTQSPTHLIKTRGQQATLRCSPISGHTSVYWYQQALGLGLQFLLWYDEGEERNRGNFPPRFSGRQFPNYSSELNVNALELEDSALYLCASSSLQGRFYGYTFGSGTRLTVV.

The genes are TRBV28 and TRBJ1-2; TRBD1 aligns across 8 bases. In germline, CDR1 is MDHEN, CDR2 SYDVKM. This CDR3 contains 16 residues. V dropped 2 bases and J dropped 10; count of bases not matched to a gene: 15. The CDR3 sequence: CASSLPPIRDRMTYTF. The CDR3 DNA follows: TGTGCCAGCAGTTTACCCCCCATCCGGGACAGGATGACCTACACCTTC.

J is TRBJ1-2 and V is TRBV30; D possibly corresponds to TRBD1 (5 bases). Germline V gene sequence: CDR1 GTSNPN, CDR2 SVGIG (reference sequence). The CDR3 is made up of 13 amino acids. Between the trimmed V and J ends, which lost 2 bases and 6 bases, there was a span of 13 bases. The CDR3 bases are TGTGCCTGGAGTCTGGGGACTAGGCATGGCTACACCTTC. Protein: CAWSLGTRHGYTF.

The chain combines TRBV7-2 with TRBJ2-7; D perhaps matches TRBD2 (6 bases). This CDR3 comprises 15 residues. With 1 base removed from V and 1 base from J, the gap between germline ends came to 11 bases. Germline V gene data show CDR1 as SGHTA and CDR2 as FQGNSA. DNA for the CDR3: TGTGCCAGCAGCTTAGTCGGGGACTGGTCCTACGAGCAGTACTTC. Translating it yields CASSLVGDWSYEQYF.